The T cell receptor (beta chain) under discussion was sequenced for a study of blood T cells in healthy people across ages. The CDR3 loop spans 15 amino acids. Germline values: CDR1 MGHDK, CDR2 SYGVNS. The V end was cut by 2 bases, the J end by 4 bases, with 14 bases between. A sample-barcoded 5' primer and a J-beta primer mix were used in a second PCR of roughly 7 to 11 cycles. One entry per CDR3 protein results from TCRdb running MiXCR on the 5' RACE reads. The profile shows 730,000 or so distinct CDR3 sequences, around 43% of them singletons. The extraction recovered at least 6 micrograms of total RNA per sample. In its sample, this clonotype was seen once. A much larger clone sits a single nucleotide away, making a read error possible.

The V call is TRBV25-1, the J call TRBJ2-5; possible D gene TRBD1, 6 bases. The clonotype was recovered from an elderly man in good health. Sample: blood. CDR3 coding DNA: TGTGCCAGCAGTGAAGCTTTCGGCAGGGGAGAGACCCAGTACTTC. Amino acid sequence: CASSEAFGRGETQYF.